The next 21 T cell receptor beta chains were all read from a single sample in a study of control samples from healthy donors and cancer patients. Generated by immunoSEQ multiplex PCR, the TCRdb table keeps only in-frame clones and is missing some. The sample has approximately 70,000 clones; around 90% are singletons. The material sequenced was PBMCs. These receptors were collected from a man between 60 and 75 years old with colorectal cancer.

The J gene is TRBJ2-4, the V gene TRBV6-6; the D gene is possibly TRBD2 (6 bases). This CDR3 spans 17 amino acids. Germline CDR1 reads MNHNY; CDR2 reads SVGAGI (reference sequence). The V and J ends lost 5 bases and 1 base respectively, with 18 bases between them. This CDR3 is CASSRDFGGAAKNIQYF. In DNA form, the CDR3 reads TGTGCCAGCAGTCGGGATTTTGGAGGGGCTGCCAAAAACATTCAGTACTTC.

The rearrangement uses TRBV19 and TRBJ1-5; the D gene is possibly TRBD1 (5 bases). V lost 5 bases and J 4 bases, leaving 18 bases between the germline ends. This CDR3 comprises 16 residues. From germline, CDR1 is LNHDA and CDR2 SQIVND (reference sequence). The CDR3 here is CASSSQGAGINQPQHF. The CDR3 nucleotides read TGTGCCAGTAGTTCCCAGGGAGCGGGGATAAATCAGCCCCAGCATTTT.

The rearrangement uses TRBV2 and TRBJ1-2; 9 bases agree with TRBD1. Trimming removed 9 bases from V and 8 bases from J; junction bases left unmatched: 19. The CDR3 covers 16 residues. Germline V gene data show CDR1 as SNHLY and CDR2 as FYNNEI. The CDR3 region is CARGCERDRVVCGYTF. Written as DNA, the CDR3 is TGTGCCAGGGGCTGTGAGCGGGACAGGGTGGTGTGCGGCTACACCTTC.

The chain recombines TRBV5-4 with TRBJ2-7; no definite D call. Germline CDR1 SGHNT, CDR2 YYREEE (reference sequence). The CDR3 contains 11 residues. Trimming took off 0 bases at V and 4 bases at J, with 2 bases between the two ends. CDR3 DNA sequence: TGTGCCAGCAGCTTGGATTACGAGCAGTACTTC. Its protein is CASSLDYEQYF.

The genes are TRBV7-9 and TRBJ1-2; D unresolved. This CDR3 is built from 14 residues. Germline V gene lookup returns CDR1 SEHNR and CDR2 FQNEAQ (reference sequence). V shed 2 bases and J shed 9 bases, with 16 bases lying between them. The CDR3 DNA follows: TGTGCCAGCAGCTTACACTCCACACCGGGGAGCTACACCTTC. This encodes CASSLHSTPGSYTF.

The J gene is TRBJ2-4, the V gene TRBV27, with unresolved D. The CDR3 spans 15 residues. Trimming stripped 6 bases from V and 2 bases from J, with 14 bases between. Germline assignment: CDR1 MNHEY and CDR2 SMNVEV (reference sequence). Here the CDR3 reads CASSRRKGPKNIQYF. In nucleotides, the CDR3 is TGTGCCAGCAGCAGAAGGAAAGGGCCCAAAAACATTCAGTACTTC.

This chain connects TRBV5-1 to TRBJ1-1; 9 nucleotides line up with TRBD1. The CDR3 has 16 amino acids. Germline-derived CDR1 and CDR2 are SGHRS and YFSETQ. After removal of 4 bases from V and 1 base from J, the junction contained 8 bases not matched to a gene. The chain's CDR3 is CASSKQGAGANTEAFF. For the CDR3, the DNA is TGCGCCAGCAGCAAACAGGGGGCGGGAGCGAACACTGAAGCTTTCTTT.

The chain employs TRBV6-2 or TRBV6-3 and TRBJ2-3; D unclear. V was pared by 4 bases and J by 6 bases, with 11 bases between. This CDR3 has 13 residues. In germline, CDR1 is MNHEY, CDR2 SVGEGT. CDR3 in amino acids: CASSSPGPDTQYF. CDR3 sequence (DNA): TGTGCCAGCAGTTCCCCAGGTCCGGATACGCAGTATTTT.

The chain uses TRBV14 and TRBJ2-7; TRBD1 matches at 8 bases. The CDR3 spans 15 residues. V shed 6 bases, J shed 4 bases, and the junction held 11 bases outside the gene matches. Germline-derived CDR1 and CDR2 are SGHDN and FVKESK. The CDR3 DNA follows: TGTGCCAGCAGTCTCAGGACAGGGTGGGTGTACGAGCAGTACTTC. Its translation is CASSLRTGWVYEQYF.

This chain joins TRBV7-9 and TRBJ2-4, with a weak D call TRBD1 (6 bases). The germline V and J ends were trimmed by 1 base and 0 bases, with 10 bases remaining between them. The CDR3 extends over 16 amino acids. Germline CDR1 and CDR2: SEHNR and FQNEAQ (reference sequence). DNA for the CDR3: TGTGCCAGCAGCTTAGAGGGGGTTCTAGCCAAAAACATTCAGTACTTC. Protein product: CASSLEGVLAKNIQYF.

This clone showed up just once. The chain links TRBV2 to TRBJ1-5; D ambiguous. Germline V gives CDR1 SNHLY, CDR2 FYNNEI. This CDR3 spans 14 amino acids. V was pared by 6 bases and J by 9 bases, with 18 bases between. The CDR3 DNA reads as TGTGCCAGCAGCGGCCTCCGGGAGATGCGGCCCCAGCATTTT. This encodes CASSGLREMRPQHF.

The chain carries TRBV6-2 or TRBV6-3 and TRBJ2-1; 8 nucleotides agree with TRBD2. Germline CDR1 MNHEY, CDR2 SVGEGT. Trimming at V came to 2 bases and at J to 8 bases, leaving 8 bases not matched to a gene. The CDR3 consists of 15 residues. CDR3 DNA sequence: TGTGCCAGCAGTTACGGGACTAGAAGGGTCCATGAGCAGTTCTTC. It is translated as CASSYGTRRVHEQFF.

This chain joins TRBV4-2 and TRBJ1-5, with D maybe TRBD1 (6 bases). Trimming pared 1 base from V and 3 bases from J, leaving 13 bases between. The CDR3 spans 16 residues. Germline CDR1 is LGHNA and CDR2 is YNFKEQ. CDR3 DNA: TGTGCCAGCAGCCAAGTGAAAACAGGGTCCAATCAGCCCCAGCATTTT. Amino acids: CASSQVKTGSNQPQHF.

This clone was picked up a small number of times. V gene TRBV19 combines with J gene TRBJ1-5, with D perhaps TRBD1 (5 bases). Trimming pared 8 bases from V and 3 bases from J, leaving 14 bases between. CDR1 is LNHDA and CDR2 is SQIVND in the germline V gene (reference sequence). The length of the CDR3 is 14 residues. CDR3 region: CASSRDVLNQPQHF. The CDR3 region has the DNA TGTGCCAGTTCCCGGGACGTCCTCAATCAGCCCCAGCATTTT. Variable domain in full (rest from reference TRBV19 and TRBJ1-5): DGGITQSPKYLFRKEGQNVTLSCEQNLNHDAMYWYRQDPGQGLRLIYYSQIVNDFQKGDIAEGYSVSREKKESFPLTVTSAQKNPTAFYLCASSRDVLNQPQHFGDGTRLSIL.

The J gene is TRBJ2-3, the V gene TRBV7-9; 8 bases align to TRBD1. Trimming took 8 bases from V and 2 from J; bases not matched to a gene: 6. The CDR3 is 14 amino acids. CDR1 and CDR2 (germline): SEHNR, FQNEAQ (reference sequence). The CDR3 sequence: CASSQGASTDTQYF. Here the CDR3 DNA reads TGTGCCAGCTCGCAGGGGGCATCCACAGATACGCAGTATTTT.

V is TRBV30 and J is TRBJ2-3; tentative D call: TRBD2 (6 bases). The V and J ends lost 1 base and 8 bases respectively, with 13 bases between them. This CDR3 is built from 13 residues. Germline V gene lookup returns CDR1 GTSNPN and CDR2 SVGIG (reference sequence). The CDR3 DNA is TGTGCCTGGAGTGGTTCCGGGGGACTTACGCAGTATTTT. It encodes CAWSGSGGLTQYF.

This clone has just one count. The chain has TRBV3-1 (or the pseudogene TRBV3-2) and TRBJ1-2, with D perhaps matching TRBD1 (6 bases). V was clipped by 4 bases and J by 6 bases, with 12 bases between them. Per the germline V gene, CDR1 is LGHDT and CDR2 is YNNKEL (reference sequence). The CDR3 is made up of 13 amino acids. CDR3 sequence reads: CASSRTPGDGYTF. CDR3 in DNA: TGTGCCAGCAGCCGAACCCCAGGGGATGGCTACACCTTC.

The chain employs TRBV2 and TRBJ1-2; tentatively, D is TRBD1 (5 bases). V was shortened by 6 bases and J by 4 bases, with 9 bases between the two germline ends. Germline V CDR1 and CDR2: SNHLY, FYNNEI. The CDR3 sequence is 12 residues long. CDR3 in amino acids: CASSDRLYGYTF. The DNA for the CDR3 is TGTGCCAGCAGCGACAGACTCTATGGCTACACCTTC. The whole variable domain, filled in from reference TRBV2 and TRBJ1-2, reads EPEVTQTPSHQVTQMGQEVILRCVPISNHLYFYWYRQILGQKVEFLVSFYNNEISEKSEIFDDQFSVERPDGSNFTLKIRSTKLEDSAMYFCASSDRLYGYTFGSGTRLTVV.

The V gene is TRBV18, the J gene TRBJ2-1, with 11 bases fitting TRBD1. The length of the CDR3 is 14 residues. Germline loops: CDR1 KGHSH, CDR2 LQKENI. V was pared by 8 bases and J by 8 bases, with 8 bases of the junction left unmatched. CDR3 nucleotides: TGTGCCAGCCAGTGGACAGGGGGCTCGGATGAGCAGTTCTTC. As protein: CASQWTGGSDEQFF. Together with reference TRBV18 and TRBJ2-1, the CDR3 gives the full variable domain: NAGVMQNPRHLVRRRGQEARLRCSPMKGHSHVYWYRQLPEEGLKFMVYLQKENIIDESGMPKERFSAEFPKEGPSILRIQQVVRGDSAAYFCASQWTGGSDEQFFGPGTRLTVL.

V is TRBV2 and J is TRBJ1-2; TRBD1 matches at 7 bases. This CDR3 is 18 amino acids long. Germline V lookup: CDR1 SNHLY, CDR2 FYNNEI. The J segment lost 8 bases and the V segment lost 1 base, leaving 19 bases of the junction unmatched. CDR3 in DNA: TGTGCCAGCAGTGAAGGGGCCAGGAGGGGGCTAAATTGGTCGGGCTACACCTTC. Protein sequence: CASSEGARRGLNWSGYTF. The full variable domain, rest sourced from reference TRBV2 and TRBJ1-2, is EPEVTQTPSHQVTQMGQEVILRCVPISNHLYFYWYRQILGQKVEFLVSFYNNEISEKSEIFDDQFSVERPDGSNFTLKIRSTKLEDSAMYFCASSEGARRGLNWSGYTFGSGTRLTVV.

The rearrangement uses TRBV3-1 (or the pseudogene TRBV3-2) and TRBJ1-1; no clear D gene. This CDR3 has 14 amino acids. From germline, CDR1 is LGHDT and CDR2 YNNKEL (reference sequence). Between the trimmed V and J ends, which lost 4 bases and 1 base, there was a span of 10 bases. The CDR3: CASSRGNQNTEAFF. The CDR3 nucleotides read TGTGCCAGCAGCCGTGGAAACCAGAACACTGAAGCTTTCTTT.